A single sample is the source of the 20 T cell receptor beta chains below, sequenced in a study of CD8+CD57+ T cells in acquired aplastic anemia. Genomic DNA served as template for TCR beta VDJ and CDR3 profiling. One entry per CDR3 protein results from TCRdb running MiXCR on the reads. Of under 200,000 distinct CDR3 sequences in the sample, approximately 48% were seen once. Before being chosen for sequencing, patients had shown CD8+CD57+ cell expansion by flow cytometry. The sequenced material came from sorted CD4+, CD8+, or CD8+CD57+ T cells (not recorded which) from PBMCs. All receptors come from a human donor with aplastic anemia.

This clonotype was detected ten times or more. The chain recombines TRBV12-3 or TRBV12-4 with TRBJ1-5, with D possibly matching TRBD1 (5 bases). The V gene lost 3 bases and the J gene lost 4 bases, with 7 bases spanning the gap. The CDR3 length is 13 residues. In DNA form, the CDR3 reads TGTGCCAGCAGTTTTGGGGCAAATCAGCCCCAGCATTTT. Its translation: CASSFGANQPQHF.

V usage is TRBV2 and J usage is TRBJ2-3, with TRBD2 identical over 9 bases. This CDR3 has 14 residues. The junction had 7 bases not matched to a gene; V was cut back by 6 bases and J by 6 bases. Germline V gene sequence: CDR1 SNHLY, CDR2 FYNNEI. CDR3 coding DNA: TGTGCCAGCAGGATAGCGGGAGTGTTTGATACGCAGTATTTT. Residues: CASRIAGVFDTQYF.

The V call is TRBV10-3, the J call TRBJ2-1; no firm D call. Germline lookup yields CDR1 ENHRY and CDR2 SYGVKD. V lost 3 bases and J 6 bases, leaving 6 bases between the germline ends. The CDR3 consists of 12 residues. The CDR3: CAISDKGNEQFF. CDR3 bases: TGTGCCATCAGTGACAAGGGCAATGAGCAGTTCTTC.

This clonotype came up a few times. The chain joins TRBV6-1 to TRBJ1-2; 10 nucleotides align to TRBD1. V trimming: 6 bases; J trimming: 4 bases; junction bases outside the gene matches: 11. There are 16 residues in the CDR3. The germline V gene has CDR1 MNHNS and CDR2 SASEGT. In DNA, the CDR3 is TGTGCCAGCAGCTGGGGGGGACAGGGGTTTACCTATGGCTACACCTTC. It specifies CASSWGGQGFTYGYTF.

As concerns this clonotype: Just one base apart from a much larger clone, this may be a read error. This chain uses TRBV5-5 with TRBJ2-7, with TRBD2 matching over 9 bases. The germline gives CDR1 SGHKS, CDR2 YYEKEE (reference sequence). The CDR3 length is 14 residues. The CDR3 DNA sequence: TGTGCCAGCAGCTATAGCGGGGGCCGAGGCGAGCTGTACTTC. It encodes CASSYSGGRGELYF. Based on the CDR3 plus reference TRBV5-5 and TRBJ2-7, the full variable domain is DAGVTQSPTHLIKTRGQQVTLRCSPISGHKSVSWYQQVLGQGPQFIFQYYEKEERGRGNFPDRFSARQFPNYSSELNVNALLLGDSALYLCASSYSGGRGELYFGPGTRLTVT.

The chain has TRBV9 and TRBJ2-3, with D maybe TRBD2 (6 bases). Between the trimmed V and J ends, which lost 3 bases and 11 bases, there was a span of 25 bases. Germline V CDR1 and CDR2: SGDLS, YYNGEE. This CDR3 has 16 amino acids. This CDR3 reads CASSEWSGGGIDLQYF. CDR3 bases: TGTGCCAGCAGCGAGTGGAGTGGTGGGGGGATCGACTTGCAGTATTTT.

CDR3 protein: CSVEDDEQYF. The CDR3 DNA sequence: TGCAGCGTTGAAGATGACGAGCAGTACTTC. The chain couples TRBV29-1 to TRBJ2-7, with D hard to call. The V end was cut by 0 bases, the J end by 5 bases, with 2 bases between. Germline V gene lookup returns CDR1 SQVTM and CDR2 ANQGSEA. CDR3 length equals 10 residues.

This clonotype was detected once. This chain connects TRBV19 to TRBJ1-1; TRBD1 agrees at 8 bases. Germline V CDR1 and CDR2: LNHDA, SQIVND (reference sequence). CDR3 size: 15 residues. V trimming: 6 bases; J trimming: 4 bases; junction bases outside the gene matches: 10. In DNA, the CDR3 is TGTGCCAGTAGCCTTGGACAGGGAATCGGCACTGAAGCTTTCTTT. Encoded protein: CASSLGQGIGTEAFF.

The chain combines TRBV2 with TRBJ1-4; D gene ambiguous. Per the germline V gene, CDR1 is SNHLY and CDR2 is FYNNEI. Trimming stripped 5 bases from V and 2 bases from J, with 15 bases between. The CDR3 totals 16 residues. The CDR3 DNA reads TGTGCCAGCAGTAAGGGAACAGAGCCTACTAATGAAAAACTGTTTTTT. Translated, it gives CASSKGTEPTNEKLFF.

The rearrangement uses TRBV25-1 and TRBJ2-1; D is perhaps TRBD2 (6 bases). Trimming cost V 1 base and J 3 bases, with 16 bases left between them. This CDR3 has 17 residues. Germline V gives CDR1 MGHDK, CDR2 SYGVNS. In DNA, the CDR3 is TGTGCCAGCAGTGAATGTGGCTGGCGGGACGACTACAATGAGCAGTTCTTC. It translates to CASSECGWRDDYNEQFF.

By share, this clonotype counts as medium-sized. The genes are TRBV2 and TRBJ2-6; D gene unclear. CDR3 length: 16 amino acids. Trimming took off 2 bases at V and 4 bases at J, with 12 bases between the two ends. Germline V lookup: CDR1 SNHLY, CDR2 FYNNEI. CDR3 sequence: CASSERHSSGANVLTF. The CDR3, as DNA: TGTGCCAGCAGTGAACGGCACAGCTCCGGGGCCAACGTCCTGACTTTC.

V gene TRBV11-1 combines with J gene TRBJ1-5; tentatively, D is TRBD1 (5 bases). This CDR3 contains 15 residues. CDR1 SGHAT and CDR2 FQDESV come from the germline V gene (reference sequence). Trimming pared 1 base from V and 5 bases from J, leaving 12 bases between. The CDR3 loop is CASSLGTGSDQPQHF. The CDR3 nucleotides read TGTGCCAGCAGCTTAGGCACAGGTTCTGATCAGCCCCAGCATTTT.

This clonotype was recorded many times. The chain carries TRBV29-1 and TRBJ2-3; TRBD2 matches at 8 bases. Germline V gene sequence: CDR1 SQVTM, CDR2 ANQGSEA. The CDR3 contains 13 residues. Unmatched junction bases numbered 7, after V lost 6 bases and J lost 5 bases. The DNA of the CDR3 is TGCAGCGTGCGGGGGGAGGGGAAAGATACGCAGTATTTT. Translation: CSVRGEGKDTQYF.

The CDR3, as DNA: TGTGCCAGCAGCTTGTCCCTGAGGGGCTCCAATGAGCAGTTCTTC. Its translation is CASSLSLRGSNEQFF. The chain employs TRBV9 and TRBJ2-1; D might be TRBD1 or TRBD2, each matching 5 bases. Trimming stripped 4 bases from V and 6 bases from J, with 17 bases between. The CDR3 length is 15 residues. The V gene's germline CDR1 is SGDLS and CDR2 YYNGEE.

This clonotype was seen ten or more times. The J gene is TRBJ2-7, the V gene TRBV19; a possible D gene is TRBD1 (5 bases). The CDR3 is 13 residues long. Trimming removed 7 bases at V and 5 bases at J, with 15 bases between. The germline V gene has CDR1 LNHDA and CDR2 SQIVND (reference sequence). The chain's CDR3 is CASKGTGWDEQYF. CDR3 DNA sequence: TGTGCCAGTAAGGGAACAGGCTGGGACGAGCAGTACTTC.

This clonotype was detected ten times or more. This chain links TRBV29-1 with TRBJ2-2; TRBD1 or TRBD2 may be the D gene (5 bases each). The V and J ends lost 3 bases and 4 bases respectively, with 12 bases between them. CDR1 is SQVTM and CDR2 is ANQGSEA in the germline V gene. The CDR3 contains 14 residues. The CDR3 DNA reads TGCAGCGTTGATACGGGGCGCAGCACCGGGGAGCTGTTTTTT. Amino acid sequence: CSVDTGRSTGELFF.

The rearrangement links TRBV19 to TRBJ2-7; D is perhaps TRBD2 (5 bases). There are 13 residues in the CDR3. The V end was cut by 8 bases, the J end by 1 base, with 12 bases between. CDR1 and CDR2 (germline): LNHDA, SQIVND (reference sequence). The CDR3 region has the DNA TGTGCCAGTGTTACCGGGGAGTCCTACGAGCAGTACTTC. Residues: CASVTGESYEQYF.

The genes are TRBV2 and TRBJ1-1; 7 positions match TRBD1. The V gene's germline CDR1 is SNHLY and CDR2 FYNNEI. The CDR3 contains 14 residues. V shed 4 bases and J 2 bases; nucleotides not matched to a gene: 4. The CDR3 nucleotides read TGTGCCAGCAGTGCTACAGGGGTAAACACTGAAGCTTTCTTT. This encodes CASSATGVNTEAFF.

The V call is TRBV20-1, the J call TRBJ1-4; 10 nucleotides match TRBD1. The germline CDR1 and CDR2 sequences are DFQATT and SNEGSKA (reference sequence). V was pared by 0 bases and J by 15 bases, with 10 bases of the junction left unmatched. This CDR3 has 14 residues. CDR3 loop: CSARDTDRGDDLFF. DNA of the CDR3: TGCAGTGCTAGAGATACGGACAGGGGGGACGATTTGTTTTTT.

This clonotype occurred once. Sequence at one end of the junction differs from germline and may be a read error. The chain recombines TRBV29-1 with TRBJ2-7, with unresolved D. The CDR3 runs 12 residues. From germline, CDR1 is SQVTM and CDR2 ANQGSEA. CDR3 residues: CSAQYSAYGQYF. The CDR3 nucleotides are TGCAGCGCTCAGTACAGTGCTTACGGGCAGTACTTC.